One and the same sample provided the 5 T cell receptor beta chains below, sequenced in a study of T cell responses to AZD1222 COVID-19 vaccine. TCRdb's copy holds only in-frame clones and misses some; the assay was immunoSEQ multiplex PCR. The table includes 70,000 to 75,000 clones, roughly 87% detected once. Material: peripheral blood, obtained 28 days after the second AZD1222 dose. Every receptor here comes from an adult who received the AZD1222 COVID-19 vaccine.

The chain has TRBV11-2 and TRBJ1-2; D gene unclear. V gave up 8 bases and J gave up 4 bases, with 11 bases separating them. The CDR3 is 12 amino acids. CDR1 and CDR2 (germline): SGHAT, FQNNGV. CDR3 coding DNA: TGTGCCAGCGGAGGGTCCGCCTATGGCTACACCTTC. It specifies CASGGSAYGYTF. The complete variable domain, with remaining parts taken from reference TRBV11-2 and TRBJ1-2, reads EAGVAQSPRYKIIEKRQSVAFWCNPISGHATLYWYQQILGQGPKLLIQFQNNGVVDDSQLPKDRFSAERLKGVDSTLKIQPAKLEDSAVYLCASGGSAYGYTFGSGTRLTVV.

J is TRBJ1-2 and V is TRBV6-5; D is perhaps TRBD1 (5 bases). The germline V and J ends were trimmed by 2 bases and 5 bases, with 12 bases remaining between them. This CDR3 has 14 residues. Germline-derived CDR1 and CDR2 are MNHEY and SVGAGI. CDR3 nucleotides: TGTGCCAGCAGTTACCGGCTGGGGGGGTATGGCTACACCTTC. This gives the protein CASSYRLGGYGYTF.

The chain has TRBV7-2 and TRBJ1-6; no reliable D call. The CDR3 loop spans 16 amino acids. From germline, CDR1 is SGHTA and CDR2 FQGNSA. V lost 1 base, J lost 9 bases, and 16 bases lay in between. DNA for the CDR3: TGTGCCAGCAGCTTAGAGAGTAGTACCCATTTTTCACCCCTCCACTTT. This translates into CASSLESSTHFSPLHF.

This chain links TRBV18 with TRBJ1-5, with D hard to call. Trimming took 3 bases from V and 2 from J, leaving 8 bases between them. Germline CDR1 is KGHSH and CDR2 is LQKENI. The CDR3 totals 14 residues. The CDR3, as DNA: TGTGCCAGCTCACCTGCAGAGCGCAATCAGCCCCAGCATTTT. Protein: CASSPAERNQPQHF. The full variable domain, with the rest looked up from reference TRBV18 and TRBJ1-5, is NAGVMQNPRHLVRRRGQEARLRCSPMKGHSHVYWYRQLPEEGLKFMVYLQKENIIDESGMPKERFSAEFPKEGPSILRIQQVVRGDSAAYFCASSPAERNQPQHFGDGTRLSIL.

In its sample, this clone was seen once. The rearrangement joins TRBV5-1 to TRBJ2-2; D may be TRBD1 (6 bases). The V gene's germline CDR1 is SGHRS and CDR2 YFSETQ. CDR3 length: 13 residues. Trimming took 2 bases from V and 5 from J, leaving 7 bases between them. Here the CDR3 DNA reads TGCGCCAGCAGCTTTGGACAGACCGGGGAGCTGTTTTTT. Translated: CASSFGQTGELFF.